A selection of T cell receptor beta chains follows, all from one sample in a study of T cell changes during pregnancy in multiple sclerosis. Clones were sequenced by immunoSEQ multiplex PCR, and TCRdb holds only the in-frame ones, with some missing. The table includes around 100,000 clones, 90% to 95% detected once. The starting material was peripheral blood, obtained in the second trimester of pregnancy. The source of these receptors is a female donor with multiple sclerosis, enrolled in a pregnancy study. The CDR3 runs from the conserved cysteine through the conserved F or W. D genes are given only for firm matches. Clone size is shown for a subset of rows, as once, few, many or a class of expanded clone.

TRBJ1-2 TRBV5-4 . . CASSLGSADRGIYGYTF TGTGCCAGCAGCTTGGGATCGGCCGATCGGGGTATCTATGGCTACACCTTC
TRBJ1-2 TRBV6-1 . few CASSEANSYTF TGTGCCAGCAGTGAAGCCAATAGTTACACCTTC
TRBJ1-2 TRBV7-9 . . CASSLARQPYGYTF TGTGCCAGCAGCTTAGCCCGACAGCCCTATGGCTACACCTTC
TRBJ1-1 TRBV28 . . CASSRDRNTEAFF TGTGCCAGCAGTCGCGACAGGAACACTGAAGCTTTCTTT
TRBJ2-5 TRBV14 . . CASSQVLAGIRETQYF TGTGCCAGCAGCCAAGTCCTGGCAGGGATTAGAGAGACCCAGTACTTC
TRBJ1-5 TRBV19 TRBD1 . CASTEQGTGGQPQHF TGTGCCAGTACCGAACAAGGGACAGGGGGTCAGCCCCAGCATTTT
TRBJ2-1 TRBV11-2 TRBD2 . CASSLNRLAEYNEQFF TGTGCCAGCAGCTTAAATCGCCTAGCGGAATACAATGAGCAGTTCTTC
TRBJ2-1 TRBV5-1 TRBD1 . CASPLTGTGLSMGQFF TGCGCCAGCCCCTTAACCGGGACAGGGCTATCGATGGGGCAGTTCTTC
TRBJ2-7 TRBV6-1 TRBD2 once CASSDGLAPYF TGTGCCAGCAGTGATGGACTAGCCCCGTACTTC
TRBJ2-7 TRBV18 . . CASSTGLQGSYEQYF TGTGCCAGCTCAACAGGTCTACAGGGCTCCTACGAGCAGTACTTC
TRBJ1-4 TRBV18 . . CASSPGQGGEKLFF TGTGCCAGCTCACCCGGGCAGGGCGGTGAAAAACTGTTTTTT
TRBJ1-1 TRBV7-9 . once CASSYQTVNTEAFF TGTGCCAGCAGCTACCAGACAGTTAACACTGAAGCTTTCTTT
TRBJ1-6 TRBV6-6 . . CASSYAGWNSPLHF TGTGCCAGCAGTTACGCGGGGTGGAATTCACCCCTCCACTTT
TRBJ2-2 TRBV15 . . CATSRDRPGRASGELFF TGTGCCACCAGCAGAGATCGTCCCGGCAGGGCCTCCGGGGAGCTGTTTTTT
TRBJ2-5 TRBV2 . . CASSVGTYQETQYF TGTGCCAGCAGTGTAGGGACATACCAAGAGACCCAGTACTTC
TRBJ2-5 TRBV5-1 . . CASSLTGNQETQYF TGCGCCAGCAGCTTGACAGGGAACCAAGAGACCCAGTACTTC
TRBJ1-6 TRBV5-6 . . CASSLLRGTSPLHF TGTGCCAGCAGCTTGTTGAGAGGAACCTCACCCCTCCACTTT
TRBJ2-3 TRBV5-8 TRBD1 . CASSPGQASTDTQYF TGTGCCAGCAGCCCTGGACAGGCTAGCACAGATACGCAGTATTTT
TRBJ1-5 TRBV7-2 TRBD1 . CASSPRDRGSHQPQHF TGTGCCAGCAGCCCAAGAGACAGGGGGTCTCATCAGCCCCAGCATTTT
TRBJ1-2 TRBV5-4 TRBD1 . CASSSPRDRNYGYTF TGTGCCAGCAGCTCGCCCCGGGACAGGAACTATGGCTACACCTTC
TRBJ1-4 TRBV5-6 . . CASSPHPTRQAAELFF TGTGCCAGCAGCCCGCACCCTACAAGACAGGCCGCAGAACTGTTTTTT
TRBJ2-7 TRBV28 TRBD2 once CASSWGGIYYEQYF TGTGCCAGCAGTTGGGGAGGGATTTACTACGAGCAGTACTTC
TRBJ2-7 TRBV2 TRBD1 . CASSASGTGAHEQYF TGTGCCAGCAGCGCCTCCGGGACAGGGGCCCACGAGCAGTACTTC
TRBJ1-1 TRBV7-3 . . CASSPQARVTEAFF TGTGCCAGCAGCCCTCAGGCGCGGGTGACTGAAGCTTTCTTT
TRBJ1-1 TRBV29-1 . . CSVANSLNTEAFF TGCAGCGTTGCCAACAGCTTGAACACTGAAGCTTTCTTT
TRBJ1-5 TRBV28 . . CASRGGGGQPQHF TGTGCCAGCAGAGGAGGGGGGGGTCAGCCCCAGCATTTT